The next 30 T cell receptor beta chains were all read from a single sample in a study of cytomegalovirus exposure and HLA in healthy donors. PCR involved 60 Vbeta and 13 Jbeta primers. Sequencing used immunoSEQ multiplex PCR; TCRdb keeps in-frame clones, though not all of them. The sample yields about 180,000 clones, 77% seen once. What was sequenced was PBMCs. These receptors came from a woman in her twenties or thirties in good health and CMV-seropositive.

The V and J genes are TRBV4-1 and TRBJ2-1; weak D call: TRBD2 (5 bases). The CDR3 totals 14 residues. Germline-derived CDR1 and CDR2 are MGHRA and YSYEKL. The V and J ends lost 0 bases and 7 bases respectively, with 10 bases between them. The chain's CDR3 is CASSQDPTGNEQFF. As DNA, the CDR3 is TGCGCCAGCAGCCAAGATCCGACGGGGAATGAGCAGTTCTTC.

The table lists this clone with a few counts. CDR3 sequence: CASSYGDRGRGEQFF. As DNA, the CDR3 is TGTGCCAGCAGTTACGGGGACAGGGGGCGCGGTGAGCAGTTCTTC. The rearrangement joins TRBV6-5 to TRBJ2-1; 12 nucleotides line up with TRBD1. J lost 9 bases, V lost 2 bases, and 5 bases had no gene match. The CDR3 length is 15 residues. The germline V gene has CDR1 MNHEY and CDR2 SVGAGI.

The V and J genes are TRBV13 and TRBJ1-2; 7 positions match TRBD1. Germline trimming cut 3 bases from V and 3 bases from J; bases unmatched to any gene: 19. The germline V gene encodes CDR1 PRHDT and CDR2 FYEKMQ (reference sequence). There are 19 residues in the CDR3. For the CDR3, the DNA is TGTGCCAGCAGCTTGACCGGGACAGCGGCCAAATTACGGGACTATGGCTACACCTTC. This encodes CASSLTGTAAKLRDYGYTF.

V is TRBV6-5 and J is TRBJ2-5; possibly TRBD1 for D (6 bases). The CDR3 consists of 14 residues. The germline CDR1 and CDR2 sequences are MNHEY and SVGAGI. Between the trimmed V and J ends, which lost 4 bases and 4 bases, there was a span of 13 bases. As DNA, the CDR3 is TGTGCCAGCAGTTTGTCCGCAGGGGTAGAGACCCAGTACTTC. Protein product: CASSLSAGVETQYF.

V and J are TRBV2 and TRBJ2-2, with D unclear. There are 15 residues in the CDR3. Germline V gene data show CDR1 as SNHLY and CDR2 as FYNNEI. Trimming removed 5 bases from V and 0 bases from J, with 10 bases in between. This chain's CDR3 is CASSRGRANTGELFF. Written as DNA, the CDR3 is TGTGCCAGCAGTAGAGGCCGTGCGAACACCGGGGAGCTGTTTTTT.

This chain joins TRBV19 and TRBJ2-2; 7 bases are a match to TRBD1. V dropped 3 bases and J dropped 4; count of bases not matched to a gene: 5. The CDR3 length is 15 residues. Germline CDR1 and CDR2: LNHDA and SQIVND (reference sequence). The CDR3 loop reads CASSIRGTVTGELFF. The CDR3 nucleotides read TGTGCCAGTAGTATTCGTGGGACAGTCACCGGGGAGCTGTTTTTT. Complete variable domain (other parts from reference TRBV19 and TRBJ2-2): DGGITQSPKYLFRKEGQNVTLSCEQNLNHDAMYWYRQDPGQGLRLIYYSQIVNDFQKGDIAEGYSVSREKKESFPLTVTSAQKNPTAFYLCASSIRGTVTGELFFGEGSRLTVL.

As DNA, the CDR3 is TGTGCCAGCAGCTCGGGACTAGCGGGCTCGCCGAAGGGACATGAGCAGTTCTTC. Its translation is CASSSGLAGSPKGHEQFF. This chain joins TRBV7-7 and TRBJ2-1; 12 bases are shared with TRBD2. The V segment lost 4 bases and the J segment 8 bases; nucleotides outside the gene matches: 15. The CDR3 spans 18 residues. Per the germline V gene, CDR1 is SSHAT and CDR2 is FNYEAQ (reference sequence).

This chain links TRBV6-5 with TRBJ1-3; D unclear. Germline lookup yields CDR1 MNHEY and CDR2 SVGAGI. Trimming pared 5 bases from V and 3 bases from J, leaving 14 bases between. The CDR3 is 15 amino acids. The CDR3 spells CASSRAGGVGNTIYF. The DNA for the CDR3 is TGTGCCAGCAGTAGGGCAGGAGGAGTTGGAAACACCATATATTTT.

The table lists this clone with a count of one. Here the CDR3 reads CASSYAGQAYEQYF. CDR3 in DNA: TGTGCCAGCAGTTACGCGGGACAGGCGTACGAGCAGTACTTC. This chain uses TRBV6-5 with TRBJ2-7; the match to TRBD1 covers 8 bases. Germline assignment: CDR1 MNHEY and CDR2 SVGAGI. V dropped 2 bases and J dropped 4; count of bases not matched to a gene: 4. The CDR3 extends over 14 amino acids.

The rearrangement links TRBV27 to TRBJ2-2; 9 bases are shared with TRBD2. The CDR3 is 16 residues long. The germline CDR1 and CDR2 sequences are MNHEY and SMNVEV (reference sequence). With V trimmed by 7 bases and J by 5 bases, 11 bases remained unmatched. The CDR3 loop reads CASTSPGTSRTGELFF. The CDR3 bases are TGTGCCAGCACCTCGCCCGGGACTAGCAGAACCGGGGAGCTGTTTTTT.

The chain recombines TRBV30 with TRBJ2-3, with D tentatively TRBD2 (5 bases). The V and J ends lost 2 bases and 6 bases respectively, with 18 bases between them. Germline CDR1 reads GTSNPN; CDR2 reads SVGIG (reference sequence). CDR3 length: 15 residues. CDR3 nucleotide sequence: TGTGCCTGGAGTCAGGTAGTCCGGGGTGGGGATACGCAGTATTTT. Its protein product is CAWSQVVRGGDTQYF.

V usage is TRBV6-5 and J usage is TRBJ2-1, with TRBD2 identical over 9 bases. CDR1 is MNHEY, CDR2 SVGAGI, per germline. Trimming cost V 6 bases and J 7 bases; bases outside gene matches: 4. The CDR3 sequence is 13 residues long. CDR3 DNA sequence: TGTGCCAGCAGACCTAGCGGGACTAATGAGCAGTTCTTC. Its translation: CASRPSGTNEQFF.

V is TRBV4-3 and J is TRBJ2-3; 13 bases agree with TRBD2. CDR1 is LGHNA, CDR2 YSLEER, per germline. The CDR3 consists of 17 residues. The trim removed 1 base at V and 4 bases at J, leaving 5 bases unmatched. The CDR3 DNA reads TGCGCCAGCAGCCAAGGGACTAGCGGGAGCCGACCAGATACGCAGTATTTT. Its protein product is CASSQGTSGSRPDTQYF.

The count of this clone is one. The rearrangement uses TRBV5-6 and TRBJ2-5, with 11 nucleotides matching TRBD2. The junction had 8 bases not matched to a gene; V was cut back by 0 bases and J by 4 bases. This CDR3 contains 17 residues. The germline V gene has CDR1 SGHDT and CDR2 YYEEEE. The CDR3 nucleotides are TGTGCCAGCAGCTTGGGGGGAGCAGGACTAGCGGGAGAGACCCAGTACTTC. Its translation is CASSLGGAGLAGETQYF.

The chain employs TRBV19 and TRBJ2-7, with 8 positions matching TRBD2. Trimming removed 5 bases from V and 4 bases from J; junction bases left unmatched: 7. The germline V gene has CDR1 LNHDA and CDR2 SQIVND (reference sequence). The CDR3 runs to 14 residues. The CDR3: CASSPLAGRYEQYF. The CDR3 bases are TGTGCCAGTAGTCCCCTAGCGGGTCGTTACGAGCAGTACTTC.

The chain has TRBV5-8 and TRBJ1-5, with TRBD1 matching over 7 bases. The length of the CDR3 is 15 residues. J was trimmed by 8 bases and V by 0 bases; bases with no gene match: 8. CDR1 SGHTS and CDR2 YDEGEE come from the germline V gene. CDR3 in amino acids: CASSLVDRPAEPQHF. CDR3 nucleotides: TGTGCCAGCAGCTTGGTGGACAGGCCCGCCGAGCCCCAGCATTTT.

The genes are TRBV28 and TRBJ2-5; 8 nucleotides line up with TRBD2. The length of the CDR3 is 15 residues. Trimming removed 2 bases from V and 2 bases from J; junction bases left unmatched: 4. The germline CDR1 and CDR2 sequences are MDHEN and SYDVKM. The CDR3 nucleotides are TGTGCCAGCAGTTTAGCCGGGGGGGTGCAAGAGACCCAGTACTTC. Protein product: CASSLAGGVQETQYF.

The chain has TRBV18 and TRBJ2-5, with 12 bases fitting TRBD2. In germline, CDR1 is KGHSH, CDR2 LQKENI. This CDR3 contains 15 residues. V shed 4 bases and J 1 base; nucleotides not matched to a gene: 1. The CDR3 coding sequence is TGTGCCAGCTCACTGGGACTAGCGGGCCAAGAGACCCAGTACTTC. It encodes CASSLGLAGQETQYF.

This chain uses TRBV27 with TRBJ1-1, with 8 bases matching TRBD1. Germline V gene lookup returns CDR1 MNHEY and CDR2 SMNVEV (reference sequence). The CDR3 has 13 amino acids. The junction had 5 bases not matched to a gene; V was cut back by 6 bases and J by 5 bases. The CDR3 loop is CASRLTGVTEAFF. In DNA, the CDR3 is TGTGCCAGCAGGCTGACAGGGGTTACTGAAGCTTTCTTT.

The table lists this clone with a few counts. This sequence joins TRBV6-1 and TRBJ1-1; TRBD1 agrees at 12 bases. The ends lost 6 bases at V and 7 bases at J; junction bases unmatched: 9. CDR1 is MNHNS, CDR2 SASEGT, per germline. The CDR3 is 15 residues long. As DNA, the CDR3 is TGTGCCAGCAGGTACCGGGACAGGGGGCGCGGTGAAGCTTTCTTT. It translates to CASRYRDRGRGEAFF.

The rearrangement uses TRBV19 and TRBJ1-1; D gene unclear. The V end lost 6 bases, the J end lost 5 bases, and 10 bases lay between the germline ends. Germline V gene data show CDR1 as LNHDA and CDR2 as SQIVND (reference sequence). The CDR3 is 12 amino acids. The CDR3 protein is CASRDGVTEAFF. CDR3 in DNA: TGTGCCAGTAGGGACGGGGTGACTGAAGCTTTCTTT.

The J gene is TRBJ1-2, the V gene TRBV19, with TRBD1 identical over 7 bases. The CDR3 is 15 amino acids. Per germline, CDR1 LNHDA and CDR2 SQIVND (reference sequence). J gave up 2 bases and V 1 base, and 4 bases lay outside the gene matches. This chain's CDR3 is CASSIAPGGNYGYTF. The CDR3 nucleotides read TGTGCCAGTAGTATAGCTCCAGGGGGGAACTATGGCTACACCTTC.

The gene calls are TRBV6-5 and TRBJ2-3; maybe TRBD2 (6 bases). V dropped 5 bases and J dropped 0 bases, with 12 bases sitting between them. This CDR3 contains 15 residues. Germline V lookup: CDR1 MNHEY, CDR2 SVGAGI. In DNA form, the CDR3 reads TGTGCCAGCAGTCAGAGGGACTTAAGCACAGATACGCAGTATTTT. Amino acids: CASSQRDLSTDTQYF.

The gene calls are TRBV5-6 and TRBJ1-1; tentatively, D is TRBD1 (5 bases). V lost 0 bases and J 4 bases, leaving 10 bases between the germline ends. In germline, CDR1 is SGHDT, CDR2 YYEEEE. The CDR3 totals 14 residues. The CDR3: CASSLVMGGTEAFF. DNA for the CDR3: TGTGCCAGCAGCTTGGTCATGGGGGGCACTGAAGCTTTCTTT.

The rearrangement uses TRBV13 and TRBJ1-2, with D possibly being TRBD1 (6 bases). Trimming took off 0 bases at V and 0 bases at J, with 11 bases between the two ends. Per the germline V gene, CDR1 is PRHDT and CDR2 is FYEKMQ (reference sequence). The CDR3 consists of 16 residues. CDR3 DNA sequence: TGTGCCAGCAGCTTAGGCGGGACATGGGCTAACTATGGCTACACCTTC. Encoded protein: CASSLGGTWANYGYTF. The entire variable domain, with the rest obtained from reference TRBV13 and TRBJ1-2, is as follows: AAGVIQSPRHLIKEKRETATLKCYPIPRHDTVYWYQQGPGQDPQFLISFYEKMQSDKGSIPDRFSAQQFSDYHSELNMSSLELGDSALYFCASSLGGTWANYGYTFGSGTRLTVV.

CDR3 amino acids: CASSLAATGDGYTF. CDR3 nucleotides: TGCGCCAGCAGCTTGGCCGCGACAGGGGATGGCTACACCTTC. V and J are TRBV5-1 and TRBJ1-2; TRBD1 matches at 8 bases. CDR3 size: 14 residues. CDR1 and CDR2 (germline): SGHRS, YFSETQ. V lost 0 bases and J lost 6; bases outside the gene matches: 4. Full variable domain (rest looked up from reference TRBV5-1 and TRBJ1-2): KAGVTQTPRYLIKTRGQQVTLSCSPISGHRSVSWYQQTPGQGLQFLFEYFSETQRNKGNFPGRFSGRQFSNSRSEMNVSTLELGDSALYLCASSLAATGDGYTFGSGTRLTVV.

The CDR3 DNA is TGTGCCAGCAGCACGGGACAGGGTGGCGATGAGCAGTTCTTC. Its protein is CASSTGQGGDEQFF. V usage is TRBV11-3 and J usage is TRBJ2-1; 9 bases align to TRBD1. The J segment lost 8 bases and the V segment lost 5 bases, leaving 7 bases of the junction unmatched. The germline gives CDR1 SGHNT, CDR2 YENEEA. The CDR3 loop spans 14 amino acids.

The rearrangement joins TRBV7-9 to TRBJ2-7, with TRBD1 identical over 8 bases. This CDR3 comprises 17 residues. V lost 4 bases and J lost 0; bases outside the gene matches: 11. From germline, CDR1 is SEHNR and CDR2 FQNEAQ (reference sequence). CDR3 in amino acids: CASSSTGTGVSSYEQYF. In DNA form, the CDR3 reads TGTGCCAGCAGCTCAACTGGGACAGGCGTAAGCTCCTACGAGCAGTACTTC.

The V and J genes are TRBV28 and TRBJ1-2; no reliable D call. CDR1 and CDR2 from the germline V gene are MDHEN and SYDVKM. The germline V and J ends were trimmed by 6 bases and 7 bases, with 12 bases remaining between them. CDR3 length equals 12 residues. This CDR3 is CASRTITAGYTF. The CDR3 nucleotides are TGTGCCAGCAGGACTATAACAGCTGGCTACACCTTC.

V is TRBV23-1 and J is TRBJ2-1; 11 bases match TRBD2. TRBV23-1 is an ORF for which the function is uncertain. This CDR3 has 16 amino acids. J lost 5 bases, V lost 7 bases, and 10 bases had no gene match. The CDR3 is CASTPCGTSGHNEQFF. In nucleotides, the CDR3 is TGCGCCAGCACCCCGTGTGGGACTAGCGGACACAATGAGCAGTTCTTC.